The 20 T cell receptor beta chains given below trace back to one sample, sequenced in a study of CD8 T cells in ankylosing spondylitis. MiXCR, run by TCRdb on the 5' RACE reads, gives a single entry per CDR3 protein. Of about 140,000 distinct CDR3 sequences in the sample, around 32% were seen once. Sequenced: synovial fluid, either unsorted or a sorted T cell fraction (not recorded which). These receptors all stem from a male donor with ankylosing spondylitis.

The chain carries TRBV7-2 and TRBJ2-7, with D tentatively TRBD2 (6 bases). The germline gives CDR1 SGHTA, CDR2 FQGNSA. With 1 base removed from V and 0 bases from J, the gap between germline ends came to 10 bases. CDR3 length: 15 residues. The CDR3: CASSLVGDFSYEQYF. In DNA form, the CDR3 reads TGTGCCAGCAGCTTAGTGGGGGACTTCTCCTACGAGCAGTACTTC.

This clonotype was observed at least ten times. V gene TRBV5-1 combines with J gene TRBJ2-2, with D perhaps matching TRBD1 (5 bases). From germline, CDR1 is SGHRS and CDR2 YFSETQ. The CDR3 loop spans 16 amino acids. V lost 2 bases to trimming and J lost 3 bases, with 14 bases between them. The CDR3 region has the DNA TGCGCCAGCAGCTTCCCAGGGCGCGGTGACACCGGGGAGCTGTTTTTT. Translating it yields CASSFPGRGDTGELFF.

V and J are TRBV28 and TRBJ2-5; 9 bases agree with TRBD1. With V trimmed by 6 bases and J by 3 bases, 2 bases remained unmatched. CDR3 length equals 13 residues. Germline V gene data show CDR1 as MDHEN and CDR2 as SYDVKM. DNA of the CDR3: TGTGCCAGCAGGGGGACAGGGAAAGAGACCCAGTACTTC. It yields the protein CASRGTGKETQYF.

The chain links TRBV24-1 to TRBJ2-1; no reliable D call. V lost 4 bases and J lost 9, with 9 bases in between. Germline V CDR1 and CDR2: KGHDR, SFDVKD. The CDR3 has 12 amino acids. CDR3 in amino acids: CATSERMGEQFF. The CDR3 nucleotides are TGTGCCACCAGTGAACGGATGGGTGAGCAGTTCTTC.

V and J are TRBV7-3 and TRBJ2-1; D perhaps matches TRBD2 (5 bases). V lost 0 bases to trimming and J lost 10 bases, with 10 bases between them. CDR3 length: 13 residues. Germline CDR1 reads SGHTA; CDR2 reads FQGTGA. CDR3 sequence (DNA): TGTGCCAGCAGCTTAACAAATGGAGGCGAGCAGTTCTTC. Protein: CASSLTNGGEQFF. The complete variable domain, with remaining parts taken from reference TRBV7-3 and TRBJ2-1, reads GAGVSQTPSNKVTEKGKYVELRCDPISGHTALYWYRQSLGQGPEFLIYFQGTGAADDSGLPNDRFFAVRPEGSVSTLKIQRTERGDSAVYLCASSLTNGGEQFFGPGTRLTVL.

The chain has TRBV2 and TRBJ1-4; no definite D call. This CDR3 contains 13 residues. The V gene's germline CDR1 is SNHLY and CDR2 FYNNEI. V was clipped by 9 bases and J by 2 bases, with 10 bases between them. This CDR3 reads CASLGQTNEKLFF. CDR3 sequence (DNA): TGTGCCAGTTTGGGCCAGACTAATGAAAAACTGTTTTTT.

The chain joins TRBV5-4 to TRBJ1-4; D is possibly TRBD1 (6 bases). Trimming removed 2 bases from V and 7 bases from J, with 6 bases in between. The CDR3 has 12 amino acids. CDR1 is SGHNT, CDR2 YYREEE, per germline (reference sequence). CDR3 nucleotides: TGTGCCAGCAGCTTCAGGGGTGAAAAACTGTTTTTT. Its protein product is CASSFRGEKLFF.

This clonotype showed up just a few times. The chain carries TRBV4-1 and TRBJ2-2; 11 bases fit TRBD2. Germline assignment: CDR1 MGHRA and CDR2 YSYEKL. The CDR3 is made up of 21 amino acids. V dropped 1 base and J dropped 6; count of bases not matched to a gene: 19. CDR3: CASSQGRGSGRASKEAGELFF. The CDR3 nucleotides are TGCGCCAGCAGCCAAGGAAGGGGTAGCGGGAGGGCTTCTAAGGAGGCCGGGGAGCTGTTTTTT.

The genes are TRBV25-1 and TRBJ2-7; 10 bases line up with TRBD2. V shed 2 bases and J 4 bases; nucleotides not matched to a gene: 5. The CDR3 totals 15 residues. From germline, CDR1 is MGHDK and CDR2 SYGVNS. The CDR3 DNA is TGTGCCAGCAGTGAAAGAGCGGGGGGGCCTTACGAGCAGTACTTC. It is translated as CASSERAGGPYEQYF.

The chain uses TRBV12-3 or TRBV12-4 and TRBJ1-2; D remains unclear. The CDR3 loop spans 15 amino acids. Between the trimmed V and J ends, which lost 1 base and 7 bases, there was a span of 16 bases. The CDR3 spells CASSLVGSSISGYTF. CDR3 in DNA: TGTGCCAGCAGTTTAGTGGGCAGCTCTATTTCTGGCTACACCTTC.

The chain links TRBV20-1 to TRBJ2-5; possibly TRBD1 for D (6 bases). The CDR3 has 13 residues. Germline CDR1 and CDR2: DFQATT and SNEGSKA (reference sequence). V was trimmed by 5 bases and J by 2 bases, leaving 12 bases between them. CDR3 region: CSALTGSQETQYF. The CDR3 DNA reads as TGCAGTGCTTTGACAGGCTCACAAGAGACCCAGTACTTC.

This clonotype was recorded a few times. The chain carries TRBV2 and TRBJ1-5, with D unresolved. The V end was cut by 4 bases, the J end by 2 bases, with 9 bases between. Germline V gene data show CDR1 as SNHLY and CDR2 as FYNNEI. The CDR3 contains 14 residues. The CDR3: CASSAGLGNQPQHF. The CDR3 bases are TGTGCCAGCAGTGCGGGCCTGGGCAATCAGCCCCAGCATTTT.

This clonotype has a handful of counts. This chain connects TRBV27 to TRBJ1-2; D is uncertain. The CDR3 runs 12 residues. Trimming took 3 bases from V and 10 from J, leaving 12 bases between them. The germline V gene has CDR1 MNHEY and CDR2 SMNVEV (reference sequence). The CDR3 nucleotides are TGTGCCAGCAGTTTGGATCTTAGGGACTACACCTTC. It yields the protein CASSLDLRDYTF.

This clonotype turned up a few times. This chain connects TRBV28 to TRBJ1-4, with a tentative D call TRBD1 (6 bases). Trimming stripped 9 bases from V and 5 bases from J, with 13 bases between. This CDR3 has 13 residues. Germline-derived CDR1 and CDR2 are MDHEN and SYDVKM. The CDR3 reads CASRQVVNEKLFF. DNA for the CDR3: TGTGCCAGTCGACAGGTCGTAAATGAAAAACTGTTTTTT.

This clonotype was counted at least ten times. The V and J genes are TRBV3-1 and TRBJ1-2; D perhaps matches TRBD1 (6 bases). V was trimmed by 0 bases and J by 9 bases, leaving 14 bases between them. Germline V gene sequence: CDR1 LGHDT, CDR2 YNNKEL (reference sequence). The CDR3 runs 14 residues. In DNA, the CDR3 is TGTGCCAGCAGCCAAGATGGGGGCCCCGGCAGCTACACCTTC. This gives the protein CASSQDGGPGSYTF.

Here the CDR3 DNA reads TGTGCCAGCAGTTACGGATATAATTCACCCCTCCACTTT. Its translation: CASSYGYNSPLHF. V is TRBV6-5 and J is TRBJ1-6; unclear D gene. The CDR3 covers 13 residues. CDR1 and CDR2 (germline): MNHEY, SVGAGI. V was trimmed by 2 bases and J by 4 bases, leaving 3 bases between them.

This clonotype was seen only a few times. The rearrangement uses TRBV20-1 and TRBJ2-7, with D possibly matching TRBD2 (6 bases). Germline values: CDR1 DFQATT, CDR2 SNEGSKA (reference sequence). V lost 0 bases and J lost 9, with 15 bases in between. The CDR3 is 13 amino acids. CDR3 coding DNA: TGCAGTGCTAGAGACCGCGTCCGGCGGGGGCAGTACTTC. It translates to CSARDRVRRGQYF.

This clonotype was found a few times. CDR3 in amino acids: CASSLLREQVQETQYF. CDR3 DNA: TGTGCCAGCAGCTTGTTAAGGGAACAGGTACAAGAGACCCAGTACTTC. J is TRBJ2-5 and V is TRBV5-6; possibly TRBD1 for D (5 bases). Germline CDR1 SGHDT, CDR2 YYEEEE. The CDR3 spans 16 residues. The V end was cut by 1 base, the J end by 2 bases, with 15 bases between.

The CDR3 spells CASSLGGGSQYF. The CDR3 coding sequence is TGCGCCAGCAGCTTGGGTGGAGGGTCCCAGTATTTT. This rearrangement joins TRBV5-1 to TRBJ2-3, with D maybe TRBD2 (6 bases). Germline CDR1 is SGHRS and CDR2 is YFSETQ. CDR3 length: 12 amino acids. V was clipped by 0 bases and J by 12 bases, with 11 bases between them.

This sequence joins TRBV20-1 and TRBJ2-7, with 9 bases matching TRBD1. V gave up 6 bases and J gave up 3 bases; unmatched junction bases: 9. Germline assignment: CDR1 DFQATT and CDR2 SNEGSKA (reference sequence). The length of the CDR3 is 14 residues. The CDR3 protein is CSAAGQGIYYEQYF. In DNA, the CDR3 is TGCAGTGCCGCGGGACAGGGAATCTACTACGAGCAGTACTTC.